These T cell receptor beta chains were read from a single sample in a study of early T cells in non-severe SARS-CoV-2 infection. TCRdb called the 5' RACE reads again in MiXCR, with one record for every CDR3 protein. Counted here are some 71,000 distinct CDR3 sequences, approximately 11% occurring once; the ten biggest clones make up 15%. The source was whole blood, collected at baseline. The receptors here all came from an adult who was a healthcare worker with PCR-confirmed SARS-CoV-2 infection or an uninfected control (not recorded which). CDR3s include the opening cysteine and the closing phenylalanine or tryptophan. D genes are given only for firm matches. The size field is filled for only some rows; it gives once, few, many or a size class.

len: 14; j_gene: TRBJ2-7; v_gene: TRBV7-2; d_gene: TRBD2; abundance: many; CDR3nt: TGTGCCAGCAAGGGCGGGAGGGGCTCCTACGAGCAGTACTTC; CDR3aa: CASKGGRGSYEQYF
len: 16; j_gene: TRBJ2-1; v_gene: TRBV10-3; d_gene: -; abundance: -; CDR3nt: TGTGCCATCAGTCAACGGCTAACGGGGCTAGGGGATGAGCAGTTCTTC; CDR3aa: CAISQRLTGLGDEQFF
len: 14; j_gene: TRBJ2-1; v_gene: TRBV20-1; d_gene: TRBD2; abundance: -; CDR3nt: TGCAGTGCTAGGGCTAGCGGGAGGTACAATGAGCAGTTCTTC; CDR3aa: CSARASGRYNEQFF
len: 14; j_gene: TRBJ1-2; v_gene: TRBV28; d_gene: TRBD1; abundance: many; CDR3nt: TGTGCCAGCAGTTTAGGGGGACAGCGGTGGGGCTACACCTTC; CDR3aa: CASSLGGQRWGYTF
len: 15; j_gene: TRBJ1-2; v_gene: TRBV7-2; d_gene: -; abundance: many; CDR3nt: TGTGCCAGCAGCTTAGCAGACCCTACTAACTATGGCTACACCTTC; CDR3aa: CASSLADPTNYGYTF
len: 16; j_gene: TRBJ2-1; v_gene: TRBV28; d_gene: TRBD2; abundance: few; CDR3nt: TGTGCCAGCAGTTCCCTTAGCGGGAGAGGCTGGAATGAGCAGTTCTTC; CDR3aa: CASSSLSGRGWNEQFF
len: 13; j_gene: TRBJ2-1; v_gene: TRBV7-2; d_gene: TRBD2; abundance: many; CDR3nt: TGTGCCAGCAGTCCTAGCGGGAGCAGTGAGCAGTTCTTC; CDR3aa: CASSPSGSSEQFF
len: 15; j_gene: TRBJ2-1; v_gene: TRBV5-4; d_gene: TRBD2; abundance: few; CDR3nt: TGTGCCAGCAGCTTGGCATTAGCGGGGAACAATGAGCAGTTCTTC; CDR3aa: CASSLALAGNNEQFF
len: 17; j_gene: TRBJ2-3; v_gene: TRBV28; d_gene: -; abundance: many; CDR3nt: TGTGCCAGCAGTTTCTTTTATAGGCCAGGGAAGCAGGATACGCAGTATTTT; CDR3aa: CASSFFYRPGKQDTQYF
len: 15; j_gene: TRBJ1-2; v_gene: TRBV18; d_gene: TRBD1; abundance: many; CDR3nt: TGTGCCAGCTCAACAGGGGGGCCTGGTAACTATGGCTACACCTTC; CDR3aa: CASSTGGPGNYGYTF
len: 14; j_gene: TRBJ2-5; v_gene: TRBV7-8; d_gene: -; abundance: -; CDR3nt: TGTGCCAGCAGCTTAGGTTTCGCCGGGGAGACCCAGTACTTC; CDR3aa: CASSLGFAGETQYF
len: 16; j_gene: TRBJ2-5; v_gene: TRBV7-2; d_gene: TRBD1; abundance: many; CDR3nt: TGTGCCAGCAGCTTAGCCCCGGGACAGGGGCAAGAGACCCAGTACTTC; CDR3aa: CASSLAPGQGQETQYF
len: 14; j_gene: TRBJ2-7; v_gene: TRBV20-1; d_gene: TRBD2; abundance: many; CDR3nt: TGCAGTGCTAGAGACCGACTAGCGGGTAGCGAGCAGTACTTC; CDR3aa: CSARDRLAGSEQYF
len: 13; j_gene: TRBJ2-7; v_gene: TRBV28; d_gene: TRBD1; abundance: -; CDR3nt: TGTGCCAGCAGACCCATCGACAGGGACGAGCAGTACTTC; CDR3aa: CASRPIDRDEQYF
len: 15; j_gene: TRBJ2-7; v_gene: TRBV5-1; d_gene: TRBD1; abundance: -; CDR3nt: TGCGCCAGCAGCTGGGGAGACAGGGACTCCTACGAGCAGTACTTC; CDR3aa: CASSWGDRDSYEQYF
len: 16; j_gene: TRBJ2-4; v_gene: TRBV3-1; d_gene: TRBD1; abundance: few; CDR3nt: TGTGCCAGCAGCCAAGGAACCGGGACAGGGGGCAACATTCAGTACTTC; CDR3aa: CASSQGTGTGGNIQYF
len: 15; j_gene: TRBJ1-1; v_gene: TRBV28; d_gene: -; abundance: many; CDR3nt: TGTGCCAGCACCAGGGTGGGTCCCGGGAGCACTGAAGCTTTCTTT; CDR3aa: CASTRVGPGSTEAFF
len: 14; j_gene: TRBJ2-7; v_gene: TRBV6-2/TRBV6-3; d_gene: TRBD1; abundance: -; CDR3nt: TGTGCCACCACAAGACAGGGGTCGTCGGAAGAGCAGTACTTC; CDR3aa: CATTRQGSSEEQYF
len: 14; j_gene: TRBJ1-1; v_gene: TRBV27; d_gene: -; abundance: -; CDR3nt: TGTGCCAGCAGTTTTGAGGGATCGGGCACTGAAGCTTTCTTT; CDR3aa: CASSFEGSGTEAFF
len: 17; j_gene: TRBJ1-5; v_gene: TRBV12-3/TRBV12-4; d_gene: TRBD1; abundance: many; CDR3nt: TGTGCCAGCAGCGGGCGAGCCGGGACAGGGGGCGATCAGCCCCAGCATTTT; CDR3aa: CASSGRAGTGGDQPQHF
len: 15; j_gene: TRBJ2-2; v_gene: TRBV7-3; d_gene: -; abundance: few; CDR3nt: TGTGCCAGCAGCGTACAGGGCCAAAACACCGGGGAGCTGTTTTTT; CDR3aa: CASSVQGQNTGELFF
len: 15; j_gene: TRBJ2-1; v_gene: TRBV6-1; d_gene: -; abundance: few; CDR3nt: TGTGCCAGCAGTGAAGAGGGTAGCTCCTACAATGAGCAGTTCTTC; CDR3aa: CASSEEGSSYNEQFF
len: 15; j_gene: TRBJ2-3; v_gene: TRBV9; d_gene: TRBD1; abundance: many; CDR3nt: TGTGCCAGCAGCTACCGGACAGGGGGCTTAGATACGCAGTATTTT; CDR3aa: CASSYRTGGLDTQYF
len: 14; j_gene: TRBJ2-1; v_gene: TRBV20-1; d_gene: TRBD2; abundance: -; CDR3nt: TGCAGTGCAGGGCCGGGACTAGCGGTAAATGAGCAGTTCTTC; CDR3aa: CSAGPGLAVNEQFF
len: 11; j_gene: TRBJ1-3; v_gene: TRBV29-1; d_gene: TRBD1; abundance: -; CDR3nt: TGCAGCGGCAGGACAGGGGCGGCCATATATTTT; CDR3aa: CSGRTGAAIYF
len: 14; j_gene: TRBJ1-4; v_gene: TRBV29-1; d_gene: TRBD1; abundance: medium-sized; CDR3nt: TGCAGCGTATCAGCCGGGACAGGGAATGAAAAACTGTTTTTT; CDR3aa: CSVSAGTGNEKLFF
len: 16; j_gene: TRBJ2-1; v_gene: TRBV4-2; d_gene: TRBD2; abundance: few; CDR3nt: TGTGCCAGCAGCCCCTACCCGGGACTAGTTTCAGATGAGCAGTTCTTC; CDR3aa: CASSPYPGLVSDEQFF
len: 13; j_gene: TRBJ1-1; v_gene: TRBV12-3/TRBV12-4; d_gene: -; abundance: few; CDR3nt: TGTGCCAGCAGTCCGCAGGGACCCCTTGAAGCTTTCTTT; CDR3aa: CASSPQGPLEAFF
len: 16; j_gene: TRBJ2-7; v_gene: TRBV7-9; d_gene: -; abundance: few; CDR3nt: TGTGCCAGCAGCGACCTTCCCCGAGGGGCCTCCTACGAGCAGTACTTC; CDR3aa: CASSDLPRGASYEQYF
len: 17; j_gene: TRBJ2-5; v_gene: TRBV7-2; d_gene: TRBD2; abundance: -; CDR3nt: TGTGCCAGCAGCTTAGTTGGCGGGGGGGCGGTTCAAGAGACCCAGTACTTC; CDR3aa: CASSLVGGGAVQETQYF
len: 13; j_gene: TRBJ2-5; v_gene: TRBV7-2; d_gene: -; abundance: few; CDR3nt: TGTGCCAGCAGGGCGACAGTACAAGAGACCCAGTACTTC; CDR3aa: CASRATVQETQYF
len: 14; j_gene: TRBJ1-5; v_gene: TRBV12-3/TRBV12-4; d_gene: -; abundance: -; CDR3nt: TGTGCCAGCAGTTTCTCGAGGGGCAATCAGCCCCAGCATTTT; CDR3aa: CASSFSRGNQPQHF
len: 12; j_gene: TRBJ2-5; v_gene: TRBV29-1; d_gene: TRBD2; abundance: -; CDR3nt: TGCAGCGTTGAATATGACCCGGGACTAGCGGACTTC; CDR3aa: CSVEYDPGLADF
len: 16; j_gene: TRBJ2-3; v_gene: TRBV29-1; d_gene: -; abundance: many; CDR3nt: TGCAGCGTTGGACGGGACACAAGAGTAAGCACAGATACGCAGTATTTT; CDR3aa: CSVGRDTRVSTDTQYF
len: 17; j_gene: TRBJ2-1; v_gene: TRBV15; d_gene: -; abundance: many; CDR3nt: TGTGCCACCTCGCCCGGGATGGGGGTAGCTGGCTACAATGAGCAGTTCTTC; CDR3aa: CATSPGMGVAGYNEQFF
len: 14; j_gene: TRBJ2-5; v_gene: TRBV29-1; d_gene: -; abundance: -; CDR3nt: TGCAGCGTTGAAGTCCTCGGACAGTATGACGCCCAGTACTTC; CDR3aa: CSVEVLGQYDAQYF
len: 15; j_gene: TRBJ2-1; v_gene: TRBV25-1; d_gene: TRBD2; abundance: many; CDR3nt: TGTGCCAGCAGTAAATGGACTAGCGACTACAATGAGCAGTTCTTC; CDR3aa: CASSKWTSDYNEQFF
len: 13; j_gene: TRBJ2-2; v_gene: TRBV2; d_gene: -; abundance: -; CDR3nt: TGTGCCAGCAGTCCACCGGGACTCGGGGAGCTGTTTTTT; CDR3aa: CASSPPGLGELFF
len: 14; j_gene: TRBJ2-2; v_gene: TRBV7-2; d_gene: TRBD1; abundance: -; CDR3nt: TGTGCCAGCAGCTCAGGGGGTTTCGGCGGGGAGCTGTTTTTT; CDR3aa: CASSSGGFGGELFF
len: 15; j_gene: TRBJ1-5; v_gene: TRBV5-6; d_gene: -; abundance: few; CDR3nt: TGTGCCAGCAGCTTCCGGGACAATAAGAATCAGCCCCAGCATTTT; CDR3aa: CASSFRDNKNQPQHF
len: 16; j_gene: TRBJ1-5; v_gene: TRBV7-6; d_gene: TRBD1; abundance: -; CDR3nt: TGTGCCAGCAGCCCAGAGGGGGCGGCAGAGGATCAGCCCCAGCATTTT; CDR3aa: CASSPEGAAEDQPQHF
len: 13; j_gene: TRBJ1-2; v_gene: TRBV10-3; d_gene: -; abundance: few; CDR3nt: TGTGCCATCAGTGAAAGGGTGGATGGGGGCTACACCTTC; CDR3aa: CAISERVDGGYTF
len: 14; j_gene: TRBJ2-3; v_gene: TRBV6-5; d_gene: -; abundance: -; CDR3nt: TGTGCCAGCAGTTTCGCAACAGGGTCAGATACGCAGTATTTT; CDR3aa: CASSFATGSDTQYF
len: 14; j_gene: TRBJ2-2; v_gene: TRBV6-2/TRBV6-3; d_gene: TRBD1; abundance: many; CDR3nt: TGTGCCAGCAGTGGAACAGGGGCTATCGGGGAGCTGTTTTTT; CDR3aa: CASSGTGAIGELFF
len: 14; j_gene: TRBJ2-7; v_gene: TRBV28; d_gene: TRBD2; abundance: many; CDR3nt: TGTGCCAGCAGTGTAGCGGGAGGGCCGGACGAGCAGTACTTC; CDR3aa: CASSVAGGPDEQYF
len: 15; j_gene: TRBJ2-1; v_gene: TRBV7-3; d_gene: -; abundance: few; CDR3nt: TGTGCCAGCAGCCCCCATAGAGGTTCCTACAATGAGCAGTTCTTC; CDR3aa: CASSPHRGSYNEQFF
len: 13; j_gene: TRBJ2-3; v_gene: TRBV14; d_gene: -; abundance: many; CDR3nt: TGTGCCAGCAGCCAAGTTGGGGTACTGGCGCAGTATTTT; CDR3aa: CASSQVGVLAQYF
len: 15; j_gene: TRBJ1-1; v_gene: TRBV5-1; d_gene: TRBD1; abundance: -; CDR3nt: TGCGCCAGCAGCACCGGGACAGGGGTATTTACTGAAGCTTTCTTT; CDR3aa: CASSTGTGVFTEAFF
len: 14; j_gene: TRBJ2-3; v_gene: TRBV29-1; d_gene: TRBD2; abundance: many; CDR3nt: TGCAGCGTTGGACTAGCGGGGAGCACAGATACGCAGTATTTT; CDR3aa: CSVGLAGSTDTQYF
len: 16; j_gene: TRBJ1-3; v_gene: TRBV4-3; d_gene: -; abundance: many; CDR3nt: TGCGCCAGCAGCCATCCCACTATGGGCTCTGGAAACACCATATATTTT; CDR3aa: CASSHPTMGSGNTIYF
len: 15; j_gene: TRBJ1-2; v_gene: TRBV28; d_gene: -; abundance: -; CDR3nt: TGTGCCAGCAGTTCCTCGAAGAGGGGTAACTATGGCTACACCTTC; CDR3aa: CASSSSKRGNYGYTF
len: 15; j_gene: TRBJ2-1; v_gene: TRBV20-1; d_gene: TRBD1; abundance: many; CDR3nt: TGCAGTGCTAGGGACGCACAGGGGGCGATGAATGAGCAGTTCTTC; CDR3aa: CSARDAQGAMNEQFF